Listed here is a single T cell receptor beta chain. This specimen comes from a study of blood T cell repertoires in COVID-19. Turning to the study itself: The origin of the acute and convalescent COVID-19 samples was the United States, Italy and Spain. Nucleic acid was either cDNA or gDNA, and it came from T cells, B-cell-depleted T cells, or PBMCs.

Authors' processing steps: From reference gene primer amplification, estimates of nucleated cell counts were derived. The method was immunoSEQ multiplex PCR; TCRdb's version includes in-frame clones alone and lacks a portion of them. The D gene and trimming were derived from the DNA, and the V and J assignments and clone size from that table. Of 85,000 to 130,000 clones in the sample, 65% to 75% are singletons; the top ten hold about 0.85%. The CDR3 runs to 17 residues. Germline V lookup: CDR1 SNHLY, CDR2 FYNNEI. Trimming at V came to 0 bases and at J to 2 bases, leaving 7 bases not matched to a gene.

This chain connects TRBV2 to TRBJ1-3; 7 nucleotides align to TRBD1. The TCR sequence derives from a human donor with acute or convalescent COVID-19. The donor label of this sample is uncertain. The sequencing input was peripheral blood. The CDR3 DNA reads as TGTGCCAGCAGTGAAGCGCTTCGAGGGGGCGCTGGAAACACCATATATTTT. Encoded protein: CASSEALRGGAGNTIYF.